The T cell receptor (beta chain) described here comes from a study of T cell changes during pregnancy in multiple sclerosis. The CDR3 has 15 residues. CDR1 SGHRS and CDR2 YFSETQ come from the germline V gene. The V end lost 1 base, the J end lost 5 bases, and 15 bases lay between the germline ends. Sequenced by immunoSEQ multiplex PCR; TCRdb stores in-frame clones only, minus some. The sample consists of about 50,000 clones, around 93% of them appearing once. Here the sequenced sample was CD8+ T cells from peripheral blood mononuclear cells, taken after pregnancy. J is TRBJ2-5 and V is TRBV5-1; weak D call: TRBD2 (6 bases). This TCR was recovered from a female donor with multiple sclerosis, enrolled in a pregnancy study. This chain's CDR3 is CASSLWGGVLETQYF. CDR3 DNA sequence: TGCGCCAGCAGCTTGTGGGGCGGGGTTTTGGAGACCCAGTACTTC.